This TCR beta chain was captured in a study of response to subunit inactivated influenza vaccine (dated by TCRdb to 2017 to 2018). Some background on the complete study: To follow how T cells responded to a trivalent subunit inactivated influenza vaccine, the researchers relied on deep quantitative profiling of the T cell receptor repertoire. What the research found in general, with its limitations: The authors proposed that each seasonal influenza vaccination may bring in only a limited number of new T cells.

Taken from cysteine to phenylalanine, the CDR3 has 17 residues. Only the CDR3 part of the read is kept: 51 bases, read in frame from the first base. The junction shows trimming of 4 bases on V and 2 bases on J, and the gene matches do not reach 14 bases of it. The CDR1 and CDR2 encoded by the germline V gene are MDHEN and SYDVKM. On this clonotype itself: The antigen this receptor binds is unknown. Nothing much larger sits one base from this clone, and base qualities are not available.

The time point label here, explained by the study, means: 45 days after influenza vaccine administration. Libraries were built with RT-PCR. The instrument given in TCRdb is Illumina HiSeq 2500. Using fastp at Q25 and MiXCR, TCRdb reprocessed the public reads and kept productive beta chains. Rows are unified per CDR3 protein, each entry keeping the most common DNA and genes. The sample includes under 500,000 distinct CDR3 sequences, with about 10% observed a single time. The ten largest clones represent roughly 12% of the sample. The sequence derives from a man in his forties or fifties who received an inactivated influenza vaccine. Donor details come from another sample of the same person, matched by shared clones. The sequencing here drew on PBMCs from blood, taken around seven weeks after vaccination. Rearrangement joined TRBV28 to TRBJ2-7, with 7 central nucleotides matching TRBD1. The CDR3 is CASSSAVQGRRTYEQYF. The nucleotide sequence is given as TGTGCCAGCAGTTCAGCAGTACAGGGGCGCAGGACCTACGAGCAGTACTTC.